The clone carrying this T cell receptor (beta chain) occurred a few times. Its specificity is unknown. TCRdb used MiXCR to reprocess the RT-PCR reads, holding one entry per CDR3 protein. The top ten clones hold under 15% of a sample with approximately 530,000 distinct CDR3 sequences, roughly 13% of them seen once. The data derive from a study of response to subunit inactivated influenza vaccine. CDR1 is SGHAT and CDR2 is FQDESV in the germline V gene (reference sequence). Unmatched junction bases numbered 11, after V lost 4 bases and J lost 0 bases. This CDR3 spans 18 amino acids. Study-level results: Authors suggested few new T cells are recruited by each seasonal influenza vaccination.

V is TRBV11-1 and J is TRBJ1-4, with 7 bases that match TRBD1. The TCR sequence derives from a man aged 50 to 60 who received an inactivated influenza vaccine. Here the sequenced sample was PBMCs from blood, taken roughly 48 days after vaccination. DNA for the CDR3: TGTGCCAGCAGCTGGACAGGTCCCGCGCCGTCAACTAATGAAAAACTGTTTTTT. As protein: CASSWTGPAPSTNEKLFF.